A selection of T cell receptor beta chains follows, all from one sample in a study of vaccination and CD4 T cells after COVID-19. These TCRs are of unknown antigen specificity. TCRdb re-called the PCR reads with MiXCR, one entry per CDR3 protein. This sample has about 4,000 distinct CDR3 sequences, with less than 50% found just once. Sequencing was done on a sample of CD4+ T cells from blood, cultured in vitro. These receptors came from a human donor in good health. The CDR3 runs from the conserved cysteine through the conserved F or W. Each record gives: D gene, clone size, CDR3 length, V gene, J gene, CDR3 DNA, CDR3 protein. The D gene is left open where the match is weak. Not all rows give a size; the values are once, few, many and, for expanded clones, a class.

d_gene: TRBD2
abundance: NA
len: 13
v_gene: TRBV20-1
j_gene: TRBJ2-1
CDR3nt: TGCAGTGCCGTTAGCGGGGGGGCGGGTGAGCAGTTCTTC
CDR3aa: CSAVSGGAGEQFF

d_gene: TRBD1
abundance: few
len: 16
v_gene: TRBV7-9
j_gene: TRBJ1-2
CDR3nt: TGTGCCAGCAGCTCGGACCGGACAGGACCCGTTTATGGCTACACCTTC
CDR3aa: CASSSDRTGPVYGYTF

d_gene: NA
abundance: NA
len: 14
v_gene: TRBV15
j_gene: TRBJ2-3
CDR3nt: TGTGCCACCAGCAGAGAACCGGTCACAGATACGCAGTATTTT
CDR3aa: CATSREPVTDTQYF

d_gene: NA
abundance: NA
len: 13
v_gene: TRBV5-4
j_gene: TRBJ1-2
CDR3nt: TGTGCCAGCAGCTTGGAAGGGGGCTATGGCTACACCTTC
CDR3aa: CASSLEGGYGYTF

d_gene: TRBD1
abundance: hyperexpanded
len: 12
v_gene: TRBV30
j_gene: TRBJ1-2
CDR3nt: TGTGCCTTCTACAGGGGGGACTATGGCTACACCTTC
CDR3aa: CAFYRGDYGYTF

d_gene: NA
abundance: NA
len: 13
v_gene: TRBV7-2
j_gene: TRBJ1-5
CDR3nt: TGTGCCAGCAGCTTAGACACGAATCAGCCCCAGCATTTT
CDR3aa: CASSLDTNQPQHF

d_gene: TRBD2
abundance: NA
len: 17
v_gene: TRBV20-1
j_gene: TRBJ2-1
CDR3nt: TGCAGTGCTGGCGGACTAGCGGGGGGACGCTCCTACAATGAGCAGTTCTTC
CDR3aa: CSAGGLAGGRSYNEQFF

d_gene: NA
abundance: NA
len: 12
v_gene: TRBV6-1
j_gene: TRBJ1-2
CDR3nt: TGTGCCAGCAGTGACCGGTCAGATGGCTACACCTTC
CDR3aa: CASSDRSDGYTF

d_gene: NA
abundance: few
len: 14
v_gene: TRBV7-2
j_gene: TRBJ2-3
CDR3nt: TGTGCCAGCAGCTTAGCGAGTGGGGCGGGTGCGCAGTATTTT
CDR3aa: CASSLASGAGAQYF

d_gene: NA
abundance: NA
len: 15
v_gene: TRBV9
j_gene: TRBJ1-2
CDR3nt: TGTGCCAGCAGCCCCACACGCGGGGCCGTATATGGCTACACCTTC
CDR3aa: CASSPTRGAVYGYTF